The 22 T cell receptor beta chains listed next were all sequenced from one sample in a study of molecular identifiers for immune sequencing clone quantification. MiXCR, run by TCRdb on the PCR reads, gives a single entry per CDR3 protein. The sample lists roughly 300,000 distinct CDR3 sequences; 24% were seen once. The sequenced sample was naive CD8+ T cells from blood, with Jurkat cell RNA spiked in. The subset is: FACS-sorted CD8+CD4-CCR7+CD45RA+ naive T cells. The receptors come from a human donor in good health. Some libraries in this study had Jurkat cell RNA spiked in.

This clonotype was observed many times. V usage is TRBV4-1 and J usage is TRBJ1-1; D may be TRBD1 (5 bases). Germline V gene data show CDR1 as MGHRA and CDR2 as YSYEKL. CDR3 size: 17 residues. The V end lost 0 bases, the J end lost 1 base, and 15 bases lay between the germline ends. CDR3 sequence (DNA): TGCGCCAGCAGCCAAGATCGGGGCCGGGGGGAGAACACTGAAGCTTTCTTT. Its translation: CASSQDRGRGENTEAFF.

This clonotype has only a few counts. The J gene is TRBJ2-7, the V gene TRBV19; 8 bases are shared with TRBD1. The V gene end was trimmed by 5 bases and the J gene end by 2 bases; junction bases not matched to a gene: 8. The germline CDR1 and CDR2 sequences are LNHDA and SQIVND (reference sequence). The CDR3 spans 15 residues. CDR3 DNA: TGTGCCAGTAGTTTCTCGGGACAGGAAACCTACGAGCAGTACTTC. Its translation is CASSFSGQETYEQYF.

This clonotype occurred a few times. The chain employs TRBV12-5 and TRBJ2-5; D not certain. The CDR3 is 15 amino acids. V was cut by 4 bases and J by 2 bases, with 14 bases left in between. Per germline, CDR1 LGHNT and CDR2 FRNRAP. For the CDR3, the DNA is TGTGCTAGTGGTTCCACGGCCGACGCTCAAGAGACCCAGTACTTC. This encodes CASGSTADAQETQYF.

The rearrangement uses TRBV20-1 and TRBJ2-4, with D tentatively TRBD2 (6 bases). From germline, CDR1 is DFQATT and CDR2 SNEGSKA (reference sequence). CDR3 length equals 15 residues. Trimming took off 1 base at V and 7 bases at J, with 17 bases between the two ends. The CDR3 DNA reads TGCAGTGCTAGAGGGAGGGGCGTTCCCGACAACATTCAGTACTTC. Protein: CSARGRGVPDNIQYF.

This clonotype came up a few times. The chain recombines TRBV10-2 with TRBJ2-7, with D unresolved. V was shortened by 6 bases and J by 5 bases, with 17 bases between the two germline ends. The CDR3 spans 14 residues. CDR1 and CDR2 from the germline V gene are WSHSY and SAAADI. In DNA, the CDR3 is TGCGCCAGCAGGGACCGAAGTAGAGTCCACGAGCAGTACTTC. Translated, it gives CASRDRSRVHEQYF.

This clonotype has more than one count but fewer than ten. This chain connects TRBV21-1 to TRBJ2-7; TRBD1 is the table's D call, not checked against the DNA. TRBV21-1 is tagged as a pseudogene. The CDR3 spans 18 residues. CDR3 DNA: TGTGCCAGCAGCAAAGTAAAGGGACCGGGACAACCGACCTACGAGCAGTACTTC. Protein product: CASSKVKGPGQPTYEQYF.

Details on this clonotype: A read error may be the cause here, since a much bigger clone is one base away. The chain employs TRBV12-3 or TRBV12-4 and TRBJ2-7; D possibly corresponds to TRBD2 (5 bases). The CDR3 runs 14 residues. V shed 3 bases and J shed 2 bases, with 11 bases lying between them. The chain's CDR3 is CASSFGGMTYEQYF. The CDR3 nucleotides read TGTGCCAGCAGTTTTGGAGGAATGACCTACGAGCAGTACTTC.

This clonotype was recorded many times. This chain links TRBV6-5 with TRBJ2-7, with no clear D. The CDR3 length is 12 residues. The V gene lost 5 bases and the J gene lost 2 bases, with 7 bases spanning the gap. CDR1 and CDR2 from the germline V gene are MNHEY and SVGAGI. The CDR3 region is CASSDAAYEQYF. The CDR3 bases are TGTGCCAGCAGTGACGCCGCCTACGAGCAGTACTTC.

This clonotype was counted only a few times. J is TRBJ2-7 and V is TRBV10-3; 9 nucleotides line up with TRBD2. The germline V gene has CDR1 ENHRY and CDR2 SYGVKD. The CDR3 has 15 residues. J lost 2 bases, V lost 4 bases, and 6 bases had no gene match. CDR3: CAISVSSGGTYEQYF. DNA for the CDR3: TGTGCCATCAGTGTTTCCAGCGGGGGGACCTACGAGCAGTACTTC.

The sample holds many counts of this clonotype. This chain joins TRBV6-1 and TRBJ2-3, with a possible D match to TRBD1 (6 bases). Germline V CDR1 and CDR2: MNHNS, SASEGT. The CDR3 is made up of 15 amino acids. V was clipped by 0 bases and J by 2 bases, with 9 bases between them. The CDR3 reads CASSEAGAYTDTQYF. The CDR3, as DNA: TGTGCCAGCAGTGAAGCGGGGGCGTACACAGATACGCAGTATTTT.

CDR3 DNA sequence: TGTGCCAGTAGCCCAAATAATCTCCTTGGGATCGGGGAGCTGTTTTTT. The encoded protein is CASSPNNLLGIGELFF. The gene calls are TRBV19 and TRBJ2-2; D is unclear. Trimming took 6 bases from V and 7 from J, leaving 21 bases between them. CDR1 is LNHDA and CDR2 is SQIVND in the germline V gene (reference sequence). The CDR3 runs to 16 residues.

This clonotype showed up just a few times. V and J are TRBV4-1 and TRBJ2-7; perhaps D is TRBD1 or TRBD2 (5 bases each). The CDR3 is made up of 14 amino acids. Trimming took 2 bases from V and 3 from J, leaving 11 bases between them. Germline V lookup: CDR1 MGHRA, CDR2 YSYEKL. CDR3 DNA: TGCGCCAGCAGCCAACCGGGACCGAGCTACGAGCAGTACTTC. This encodes CASSQPGPSYEQYF.

The chain carries TRBV2 and TRBJ2-7; D gene uncertain. CDR3 length: 12 residues. Germline loops: CDR1 SNHLY, CDR2 FYNNEI. The ends were cut back, 6 bases at V and 5 bases at J, with 11 bases in the middle. The CDR3 region is CASRGIVNEQYF. The CDR3 DNA follows: TGTGCCAGCAGGGGGATAGTGAACGAGCAGTACTTC.

V is TRBV9 and J is TRBJ2-5; 8 bases fit TRBD2. Germline CDR1 and CDR2: SGDLS and YYNGEE. Trimming removed 6 bases from V and 2 bases from J; junction bases left unmatched: 15. This CDR3 is built from 17 residues. CDR3 sequence reads: CASTAGRGGFVQETQYF. CDR3 in DNA: TGTGCCAGCACCGCAGGTCGGGGGGGCTTTGTTCAAGAGACCCAGTACTTC.

This clonotype was counted a few times. Sequence at one end of the junction differs from germline and may be a read error. The J gene is TRBJ1-1, the V gene TRBV4-2; D gene ambiguous. Germline assignment: CDR1 LGHNA and CDR2 YNFKEQ. This CDR3 is 11 amino acids long. The CDR3 loop reads CASSQAGEASF. CDR3 DNA sequence: TGTGCCAGCAGCCAAGCCGGCGAAGCTTCCTTT.

This clonotype was counted a few times. The gene calls are TRBV6-5 and TRBJ2-3; 7 nucleotides agree with TRBD2. Germline-derived CDR1 and CDR2 are MNHEY and SVGAGI. The CDR3 has 15 residues. Trimming cost V 6 bases and J 0 bases; bases outside gene matches: 6. The DNA of the CDR3 is TGTGCCAGCAGCCAGGGACTACCTAGCACAGATACGCAGTATTTT. Protein product: CASSQGLPSTDTQYF.

This clonotype was counted ten times or more. This sequence joins TRBV6-6 and TRBJ2-1; 7 bases are a match to TRBD2. V shed 2 bases, J shed 5 bases, and the junction held 6 bases outside the gene matches. This CDR3 is 15 amino acids long. Germline loops: CDR1 MNHNY, CDR2 SVGAGI (reference sequence). The CDR3 spells CASSYRLAENNEQFF. In DNA form, the CDR3 reads TGTGCCAGCAGTTACCGGCTAGCGGAGAACAATGAGCAGTTCTTC.

This sequence joins TRBV6-5 and TRBJ2-1; 10 positions agree with TRBD2. V dropped 6 bases and J dropped 2; count of bases not matched to a gene: 1. The CDR3 totals 14 residues. CDR1 and CDR2 (germline): MNHEY, SVGAGI. CDR3 DNA sequence: TGTGCCAGCAGAGGGACTAGCGCCTACAATGAGCAGTTCTTC. This encodes CASRGTSAYNEQFF.

This clonotype has more than one count but fewer than ten. The gene calls are TRBV6-5 and TRBJ2-5; TRBD2 agrees at 12 bases. The V and J ends lost 5 bases and 5 bases, in that order; junction bases with no gene match: 12. The CDR3 is 17 residues long. Per germline, CDR1 MNHEY and CDR2 SVGAGI. DNA of the CDR3: TGTGCCAGCAGTCACCATACCAAGACTAGCGGGGGTGAGACCCAGTACTTC. This encodes CASSHHTKTSGGETQYF.

This clonotype appeared a few times. The chain couples TRBV5-4 to TRBJ2-1; possibly TRBD2 for D (6 bases). The CDR3 extends over 14 amino acids. Germline V gives CDR1 SGHNT, CDR2 YYREEE (reference sequence). Trimming removed 0 bases at V and 10 bases at J, with 14 bases between. The CDR3 sequence: CASSLVLSGEEQFF. Here the CDR3 DNA reads TGTGCCAGCAGCTTGGTATTGTCGGGGGAAGAGCAGTTCTTC.

The chain uses TRBV7-9 and TRBJ2-7; 15 bases are shared with TRBD2. The CDR3 runs 15 residues. CDR1 is SEHNR, CDR2 FQNEAQ, per germline (reference sequence). Trimming cost V 4 bases and J 5 bases; bases outside gene matches: 3. The CDR3 nucleotides are TGTGCCAGCAGCTCGGGACTAGCGGGAGGTGACGAGCAGTACTTC. It codes for CASSSGLAGGDEQYF.

In its sample, this clonotype was seen many times. The chain employs TRBV4-3 and TRBJ2-7; D remains unclear. CDR1 LGHNA and CDR2 YSLEER come from the germline V gene. V lost 0 bases to trimming and J lost 5 bases, with 14 bases between them. This CDR3 spans 15 amino acids. CDR3 bases: TGCGCCAGCAGCCAAGAGTCGCGGAGAAGCAACGAGCAGTACTTC. This gives the protein CASSQESRRSNEQYF.